The 28 T cell receptor beta chains below come from one sample, sequenced in a study of T cells expressing NK-cell markers (TCRdb year 2020). Receptor amplification or capture employed 5' RACE. TCRdb records Illumina HiSeq 2000 as the sequencer. The reads were reprocessed in TCRdb, with one entry per CDR3 protein sequence and no accompanying DNA. Per the sample table, the count is about 430,000 distinct CDR3 sequences. The ten largest clones take up almost 1.5% of the sample. The sample comprised blood T cells: a sorted CD56 or NKG2C T cell subset, CD4+ or CD8+ T cells, or bulk PBMC T cells (not recorded which). The receptors were gathered from a woman aged 45 to 65 in good health. Donor details come from another sample of the same person, matched by shared clones.

This chain links TRBV12-3 or TRBV12-4 with TRBJ2-4; TCRdb's assignment of TRBD1 cannot be checked, as there is no DNA. This CDR3 spans 13 amino acids. CDR3: CASSLGRGDVQYF.

The rearrangement links TRBV29-1 to TRBJ2-1; TCRdb's D call of TRBD2 is untestable without DNA. Per the germline V gene, CDR1 is SQVTM and CDR2 is ANQGSEA. The CDR3 is 13 residues long. The CDR3 spells CSVSGTLGNEQFF.

The rearrangement uses TRBV14 and TRBJ2-1; TCRdb designates TRBD1, a call that cannot be tested without DNA. Germline CDR1 is SGHDN and CDR2 is FVKESK. The length of the CDR3 is 16 residues. The CDR3 is CASSQASALSYNEQFF.

V is TRBV6-5 and J is TRBJ2-2; TCRdb outputs TRBD2, but without DNA this stays unchecked. The CDR3 runs to 17 residues. Germline-derived CDR1 and CDR2 are MNHEY and SVGAGI. This CDR3 reads CASSYSPSGRLAGELFF.

The chain has TRBV15 and TRBJ2-7. Germline assignment: CDR1 LNHNV and CDR2 YYDKDF (reference sequence). The length of the CDR3 is 15 residues. CDR3 sequence reads: CATRRDLSASYEQYF.

V gene TRBV4-2 combines with J gene TRBJ2-7; TCRdb calls TRBD2, which cannot be checked without DNA. The CDR3 is made up of 17 amino acids. Germline loops: CDR1 LGHNA, CDR2 YNFKEQ. The CDR3 reads CASSQEGLAGDVDEQYF.

V and J are TRBV10-3 and TRBJ2-5; the D call from TCRdb, TRBD1, cannot be confirmed without DNA. CDR1 is ENHRY, CDR2 SYGVKD, per germline. The CDR3 sequence is 14 residues long. CDR3 sequence: CAISELAGEETQYF.

V gene TRBV6-5 combines with J gene TRBJ2-2; TCRdb selects TRBD1, and the lack of DNA leaves this call unchecked. CDR1 is MNHEY, CDR2 SVGAGI, per germline. The CDR3 runs 16 residues. The CDR3 here is CASSYSGGPLTGELFF.

The chain joins TRBV3-1 to TRBJ1-5. This CDR3 spans 12 amino acids. Germline V CDR1 and CDR2: LGHDT, YNNKEL (reference sequence). This CDR3 reads CASSHLGQPQHF.

The chain carries TRBV24-1 and TRBJ2-5; TCRdb calls TRBD2, which cannot be checked without DNA. The CDR3 runs to 12 residues. Germline-derived CDR1 and CDR2 are KGHDR and SFDVKD. CDR3 in amino acids: CATSLGSETQYF.

The chain combines TRBV29-1 with TRBJ2-1; the TCRdb D gene call, TRBD2, has no DNA to confirm it. The CDR3 runs 12 residues. In germline, CDR1 is SQVTM, CDR2 ANQGSEA. Here the CDR3 reads CSVVASGRSQFF.

The chain combines TRBV29-1 with TRBJ2-3; TCRdb selects TRBD2, and the lack of DNA leaves this call unchecked. Germline CDR1 and CDR2: SQVTM and ANQGSEA. This CDR3 is 14 amino acids long. The CDR3: CSVFGRADTDTQYF.

The rearrangement joins TRBV5-1 to TRBJ2-1. CDR3 length equals 14 residues. Germline V gene lookup returns CDR1 SGHRS and CDR2 YFSETQ. CDR3 sequence reads: CASSLLPIYNEQFF. The entire variable domain, with the rest obtained from reference TRBV5-1 and TRBJ2-1, is as follows: KAGVTQTPRYLIKTRGQQVTLSCSPISGHRSVSWYQQTPGQGLQFLFEYFSETQRNKGNFPGRFSGRQFSNSRSEMNVSTLELGDSALYLCASSLLPIYNEQFFGPGTRLTVL.

The J gene is TRBJ2-5, the V gene TRBV18; without DNA, the TCRdb call of TRBD2 cannot be checked. CDR1 is KGHSH, CDR2 LQKENI, per germline. This CDR3 contains 14 residues. The CDR3 sequence: CASSSGLAKETQYF.

J is TRBJ1-1 and V is TRBV11-2. Germline values: CDR1 SGHAT, CDR2 FQNNGV. CDR3 length: 12 residues. This CDR3 reads CASSQVPPEAFF.

V is TRBV20-1 and J is TRBJ2-7; TCRdb calls TRBD1, which cannot be checked without DNA. The CDR3 is 12 residues long. Germline V gives CDR1 DFQATT, CDR2 SNEGSKA (reference sequence). The CDR3: CSAKWGSYEQYF.

The V and J genes are TRBV2 and TRBJ2-3. The CDR3 runs 16 residues. Germline assignment: CDR1 SNHLY and CDR2 FYNNEI. CDR3 amino acids: CASRADVGTSTDTQYF.

V gene TRBV20-1 combines with J gene TRBJ2-5; checking the TCRdb D call of TRBD2 is not possible without DNA. There are 16 residues in the CDR3. The germline V gene has CDR1 DFQATT and CDR2 SNEGSKA (reference sequence). The chain's CDR3 is CSARGRGERTMETQYF.

The CDR3 sequence: CASSARLAGRLMNEQFF. The chain couples TRBV19 to TRBJ2-1; TCRdb gives TRBD2 as the D gene, but with no DNA this cannot be confirmed. CDR1 is LNHDA, CDR2 SQIVND, per germline (reference sequence). CDR3 length: 17 amino acids.

The chain is built from TRBV11-2 and TRBJ1-6; the TRBD1 assignment by TCRdb is unverifiable without DNA. The CDR3 runs to 15 residues. The germline CDR1 and CDR2 sequences are SGHAT and FQNNGV. The CDR3 region is CASRPPGQGASPLHF.

The V call is TRBV10-3, the J call TRBJ1-6; the TCRdb D gene call, TRBD1, has no DNA to confirm it. The CDR3 totals 14 residues. Germline values: CDR1 ENHRY, CDR2 SYGVKD. The CDR3 reads CAISELQGTRALHF.

The chain links TRBV11-2 to TRBJ2-2; TCRdb gives TRBD2 as the D gene, but with no DNA this cannot be confirmed. The CDR3 spans 14 residues. Germline CDR1 is SGHAT and CDR2 is FQNNGV. CDR3 sequence reads: CASSLGISVGELFF.

The V and J genes are TRBV7-9 and TRBJ2-3; TCRdb's D call, TRBD1, is unchecked because there is no DNA. Looked up from germline, CDR1 is SEHNR and CDR2 is FQNEAQ (reference sequence). The CDR3 totals 15 residues. The CDR3 spells CASSFIRGRTDTQYF.

The chain recombines TRBV14 with TRBJ2-1; TCRdb reports TRBD2, a call that lacks DNA to check it against. CDR3 size: 16 residues. The germline V gene encodes CDR1 SGHDN and CDR2 FVKESK. Here the CDR3 reads CASSQVGTSRYNEQFF.

The V call is TRBV3-1, the J call TRBJ2-1. In germline, CDR1 is LGHDT, CDR2 YNNKEL (reference sequence). The CDR3 is 13 residues long. The CDR3: CASSQDVIGNQFF.

The V and J genes are TRBV29-1 and TRBJ1-2; there is no DNA to check the TCRdb D call of TRBD1. The CDR3 has 12 residues. CDR1 and CDR2 (germline): SQVTM, ANQGSEA. CDR3 residues: CSVGSQNYGYTF.

This chain joins TRBV6-1 and TRBJ1-1; TCRdb picks TRBD1, but there is no DNA to check that call. This CDR3 is 15 amino acids long. CDR1 is MNHNS and CDR2 is SASEGT in the germline V gene. The CDR3 is CASRDRGLTNTEAFF.

This rearrangement joins TRBV12-3 or TRBV12-4 to TRBJ2-1; the D gene TCRdb calls, TRBD2, cannot be checked with no DNA. This CDR3 spans 15 amino acids. CDR3 sequence: CASRTGTGEYNEQFF.